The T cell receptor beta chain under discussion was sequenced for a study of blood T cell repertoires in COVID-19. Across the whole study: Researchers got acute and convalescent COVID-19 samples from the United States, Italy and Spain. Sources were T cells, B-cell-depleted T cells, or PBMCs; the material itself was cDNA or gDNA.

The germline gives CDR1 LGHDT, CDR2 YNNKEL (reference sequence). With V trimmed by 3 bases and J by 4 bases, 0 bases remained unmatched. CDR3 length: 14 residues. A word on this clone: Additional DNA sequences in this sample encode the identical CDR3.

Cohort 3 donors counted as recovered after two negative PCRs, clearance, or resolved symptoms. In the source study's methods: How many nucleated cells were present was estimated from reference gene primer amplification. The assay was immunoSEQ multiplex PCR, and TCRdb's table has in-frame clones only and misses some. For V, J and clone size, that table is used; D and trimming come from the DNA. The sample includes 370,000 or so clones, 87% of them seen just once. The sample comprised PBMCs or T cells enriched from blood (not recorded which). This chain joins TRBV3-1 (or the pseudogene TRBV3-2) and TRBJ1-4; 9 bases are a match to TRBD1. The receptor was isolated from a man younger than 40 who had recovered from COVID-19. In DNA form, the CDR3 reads TGTGCCAGCAGCCAGGGACAGGGTAATGAAAAACTGTTTTTT. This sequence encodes CASSQGQGNEKLFF.